The T cell receptor beta chain described here comes from a study of control samples from healthy donors and cancer patients. Method: immunoSEQ multiplex PCR; TCRdb's copy keeps in-frame clones and lacks some. The table records approximately 100,000 clones, more than 90% of them present only once. The V segment lost 6 bases and the J segment 0 bases; nucleotides outside the gene matches: 6. This CDR3 is 17 amino acids long. Per the germline V gene, CDR1 is KGHDR and CDR2 is SFDVKD. Material for sequencing was blood. The gene calls are TRBV24-1 and TRBJ2-6; 8 nucleotides line up with TRBD1. This receptor was taken from a human donor in good health. The donor label of this sample is uncertain. CDR3 sequence reads: CATSFGTGASGANVLTF. Here the CDR3 DNA reads TGTGCCACCAGTTTCGGGACAGGAGCCTCTGGGGCCAACGTCCTGACTTTC.